Below, 30 T cell receptor beta chains from the same sample are listed, as sequenced in a study of T cells in localized non-small cell lung cancer. Profiled with immunoSEQ multiplex PCR; TCRdb holds only in-frame clones, not every one. The sample has around 64,000 clones; approximately 80% are singletons. Here the sequenced sample was PBMCs, taken before any cancer treatment. The receptor set was obtained from a man between 40 and 70 years old with stage II lung adenocarcinoma.

This clone was counted only a few times. This sequence joins TRBV6-1 and TRBJ2-3; 10 bases are shared with TRBD2. V was pared by 5 bases and J by 2 bases, with 4 bases of the junction left unmatched. Germline CDR1 is MNHNS and CDR2 is SASEGT. The CDR3 is made up of 15 amino acids. This CDR3 reads CASSNSGRYTDTQYF. For the CDR3, the DNA is TGTGCCAGCAGTAATAGCGGGAGGTACACAGATACGCAGTATTTT.

DNA of the CDR3: TGCAGCGTTGAAGGTCACAGGGCGTCCTACAATGAGCAGTTCTTC. This sequence encodes CSVEGHRASYNEQFF. The genes are TRBV29-1 and TRBJ2-1, with a weak D call TRBD1 (6 bases). Germline CDR1 reads SQVTM; CDR2 reads ANQGSEA. The CDR3 contains 15 residues. V was clipped by 1 base and J by 1 base, with 11 bases between them.

This clone has ten or more counts. This chain links TRBV19 with TRBJ1-2; perhaps TRBD1 as D (6 bases). The V and J ends lost 2 bases and 8 bases respectively, with 15 bases between them. The CDR3 is 14 residues long. Germline V gene lookup returns CDR1 LNHDA and CDR2 SQIVND (reference sequence). The CDR3 reads CASSIPGRGWGYTF. For the CDR3, the DNA is TGTGCCAGTAGTATACCGGGCAGGGGATGGGGCTACACCTTC.

The chain employs TRBV5-4 and TRBJ1-2, with unresolved D. The CDR3 has 14 residues. V was trimmed by 2 bases and J by 3 bases, leaving 11 bases between them. Looked up from germline, CDR1 is SGHNT and CDR2 is YYREEE (reference sequence). Here the CDR3 DNA reads TGTGCCAGCAGCTTATCGTGGCAGGACTATGGCTACACCTTC. It translates to CASSLSWQDYGYTF.

The rearrangement joins TRBV7-9 to TRBJ1-5; D perhaps matches TRBD1 (5 bases). Trimming pared 1 base from V and 3 bases from J, leaving 22 bases between. CDR1 and CDR2 from the germline V gene are SEHNR and FQNEAQ (reference sequence). The CDR3 is 19 amino acids. The CDR3 DNA reads TGTGCCAGCAGCTTAGACCGGGGAAGGGGAGGAACAATCAATCAGCCCCAGCATTTT. Amino acids: CASSLDRGRGGTINQPQHF.

The rearrangement joins TRBV5-6 to TRBJ1-4, with D tentatively TRBD1 (6 bases). The germline V gene has CDR1 SGHDT and CDR2 YYEEEE. The CDR3 sequence is 16 residues long. Trimming took off 2 bases at V and 8 bases at J, with 19 bases between the two ends. The CDR3 bases are TGTGCCAGCAGCTTCTCCTTAGGGGGGGAGGCGGAAAAACTGTTTTTT. This sequence encodes CASSFSLGGEAEKLFF.

The chain has TRBV27 and TRBJ2-7; the match to TRBD1 covers 7 bases. J gave up 2 bases and V 2 bases, and 18 bases lay outside the gene matches. Germline assignment: CDR1 MNHEY and CDR2 SMNVEV (reference sequence). The CDR3 runs 19 residues. This CDR3 reads CASSLGAKTGVPKTYEQYF. The CDR3 nucleotides read TGTGCCAGCAGTTTAGGGGCCAAAACAGGGGTCCCTAAAACCTACGAGCAGTACTTC.

V and J are TRBV9 and TRBJ2-2; D ambiguous. V shed 4 bases and J shed 3 bases, with 7 bases lying between them. This CDR3 comprises 13 residues. The germline CDR1 and CDR2 sequences are SGDLS and YYNGEE. CDR3 in amino acids: CASSQVHTGELFF. The CDR3 DNA sequence: TGTGCCAGCAGCCAGGTTCACACCGGGGAGCTGTTTTTT.

The chain uses TRBV4-3 and TRBJ1-2; D gene ambiguous. This CDR3 is 14 amino acids long. The V end lost 0 bases, the J end lost 8 bases, and 13 bases lay between the germline ends. CDR1 is LGHNA, CDR2 YSLEER, per germline. In DNA form, the CDR3 reads TGCGCCAGCAGCCAAGATTTAAGGCTCGGGGGCTACACCTTC. Translated, it gives CASSQDLRLGGYTF.

The chain joins TRBV30 to TRBJ2-1, with D perhaps matching TRBD1 (5 bases). The ends were cut back, 2 bases at V and 3 bases at J, with 11 bases in the middle. This CDR3 has 14 amino acids. Germline values: CDR1 GTSNPN, CDR2 SVGIG (reference sequence). This chain's CDR3 is CAWSLGVSYNEQFF. The CDR3 bases are TGTGCCTGGAGTCTAGGGGTCAGCTACAATGAGCAGTTCTTC.

This chain joins TRBV5-1 and TRBJ1-2; tentative D call: TRBD1 (5 bases). Trimming shortened V by 4 bases and J by 3 bases, and 13 bases separated the two germline ends. Germline-derived CDR1 and CDR2 are SGHRS and YFSETQ. This CDR3 comprises 14 residues. The CDR3 sequence: CASSVTGGDYGYTF. CDR3 DNA: TGCGCCAGCAGCGTTACAGGAGGTGACTATGGCTACACCTTC.

The J gene is TRBJ2-7, the V gene TRBV6-5; D is possibly TRBD1 or TRBD2 (5 bases each). Trimming pared 6 bases from V and 0 bases from J, leaving 12 bases between. The CDR3 runs 14 residues. Germline V lookup: CDR1 MNHEY, CDR2 SVGAGI. In DNA form, the CDR3 reads TGTGCCAGCAGGGGGCGGGCGCTCTCCTACGAGCAGTACTTC. It encodes CASRGRALSYEQYF.

V gene TRBV9 combines with J gene TRBJ2-2, with D perhaps matching TRBD2 (6 bases). The CDR3 consists of 17 residues. From germline, CDR1 is SGDLS and CDR2 YYNGEE. Trimming left V 4 bases short and J 1 base short, with 17 bases between. This chain's CDR3 is CASSLTPAGQNTGELFF. CDR3 DNA: TGTGCCAGCAGCCTTACCCCCGCGGGGCAGAACACCGGGGAGCTGTTTTTT.

The chain carries TRBV2 and TRBJ2-2; 10 bases agree with TRBD2. In germline, CDR1 is SNHLY, CDR2 FYNNEI. V was clipped by 2 bases and J by 4 bases; unmatched bases: 7. This CDR3 region has 17 residues. DNA for the CDR3: TGTGCCAGCAGTGAATACCCTAGCGGGAGAAGCACCGGGGAGCTGTTTTTT. The encoded protein is CASSEYPSGRSTGELFF. Using reference TRBV2 and TRBJ2-2 for the parts outside the CDR3, the full variable domain is EPEVTQTPSHQVTQMGQEVILRCVPISNHLYFYWYRQILGQKVEFLVSFYNNEISEKSEIFDDQFSVERPDGSNFTLKIRSTKLEDSAMYFCASSEYPSGRSTGELFFGEGSRLTVL.

The rearrangement uses TRBV25-1 and TRBJ1-1; D call uncertain. The CDR3 covers 12 residues. Trimming pared 4 bases from V and 11 bases from J, leaving 14 bases between. Germline V lookup: CDR1 MGHDK, CDR2 SYGVNS. The CDR3 loop is CASSATALGAFF. The DNA for the CDR3 is TGTGCCAGCAGTGCTACAGCCCTGGGCGCTTTCTTT.

This chain links TRBV19 with TRBJ1-4; D is unresolved. Germline values: CDR1 LNHDA, CDR2 SQIVND (reference sequence). The V end was cut by 0 bases, the J end by 8 bases, with 7 bases between. CDR3 length equals 13 residues. CDR3 protein: CASSIDRPEKLFF. Written as DNA, the CDR3 is TGTGCCAGTAGTATAGATCGACCGGAAAAACTGTTTTTT.

V usage is TRBV18 and J usage is TRBJ1-1; 8 positions match TRBD1. The junction had 4 bases not matched to a gene; V was cut back by 6 bases and J by 1 base. The CDR3 sequence is 14 residues long. The germline V gene encodes CDR1 KGHSH and CDR2 LQKENI. CDR3 region: CASSGGQENTEAFF. The CDR3 bases are TGTGCCAGCTCTGGGGGACAGGAGAACACTGAAGCTTTCTTT. Using reference TRBV18 and TRBJ1-1 for the parts outside the CDR3, the full variable domain is NAGVMQNPRHLVRRRGQEARLRCSPMKGHSHVYWYRQLPEEGLKFMVYLQKENIIDESGMPKERFSAEFPKEGPSILRIQQVVRGDSAAYFCASSGGQENTEAFFGQGTRLTVV.

The chain employs TRBV6-1 and TRBJ2-7; 9 bases fit TRBD2. Germline V gene lookup returns CDR1 MNHNS and CDR2 SASEGT. The CDR3 runs to 14 residues. Losses at the gene ends were 8 bases for V and 7 bases for J; bases not matched to a gene: 12. The CDR3 DNA sequence: TGTGCCAGCGGGTTGACTAGCGGCCGGGCAGAGCAGTACTTC. Its protein is CASGLTSGRAEQYF.

The chain carries TRBV4-2 and TRBJ1-5; D gene uncertain. CDR3 length equals 17 residues. The germline CDR1 and CDR2 sequences are LGHNA and YNFKEQ. V dropped 0 bases and J dropped 7 bases, with 19 bases sitting between them. CDR3 residues: CASSQEAVTGVGQPQHF. The CDR3 nucleotides are TGTGCCAGCAGCCAAGAAGCAGTGACCGGCGTAGGACAGCCCCAGCATTTT.

Remarks on this clone: An end of the junction differs from the germline gene, which may be a read error. CDR3 DNA: TGTGCTAGCAGCTCGGGACTAGCGGGAGGAGAGACCCAGTACTTC. It translates to CASSSGLAGGETQYF. The gene calls are TRBV7-7 and TRBJ2-5; TRBD2 matches 15 bases. The CDR3 has 15 amino acids. Per germline, CDR1 SSHAT and CDR2 FNYEAQ (reference sequence).

This chain links TRBV2 with TRBJ1-1, with D possibly matching TRBD1 (5 bases). Per germline, CDR1 SNHLY and CDR2 FYNNEI. Deletions cut 4 bases from V and 1 base from J, with 13 bases between. CDR3 length equals 15 residues. CDR3 amino acids: CASSALQAPNTEAFF. Written as DNA, the CDR3 is TGTGCCAGCAGTGCACTACAGGCTCCGAACACTGAAGCTTTCTTT.

J is TRBJ2-5 and V is TRBV5-1; 9 bases are shared with TRBD2. Trimming took 3 bases from V and 4 from J; bases not matched to a gene: 7. The CDR3 has 15 residues. CDR1 and CDR2 (germline): SGHRS, YFSETQ. CDR3 in amino acids: CASSYSGSGGETQYF. In DNA, the CDR3 is TGCGCCAGCAGCTATAGCGGGAGTGGGGGAGAGACCCAGTACTTC.

This chain uses TRBV28 with TRBJ2-7, with D perhaps matching TRBD1 or TRBD2 (5 bases each). The CDR3 runs to 15 residues. Trimming left V 10 bases short and J 8 bases short, with 27 bases between. Looked up from germline, CDR1 is MDHEN and CDR2 is SYDVKM. The CDR3 sequence is CATFPTGTPYRKQYF. The CDR3 DNA reads as TGTGCCACTTTCCCAACCGGGACGCCGTACCGCAAGCAGTACTTC.

Many counts were recorded for this clone. The V and J genes are TRBV7-2 and TRBJ1-1, with D possibly being TRBD1 (5 bases). Trimming stripped 9 bases from V and 1 base from J, with 12 bases between. Germline-derived CDR1 and CDR2 are SGHTA and FQGNSA. The CDR3 has 13 amino acids. The CDR3 sequence: CASKLQENTEAFF. The CDR3 DNA is TGTGCCAGTAAATTACAGGAGAACACTGAAGCTTTCTTT.

The chain has TRBV7-9 and TRBJ2-7; D not certain. Germline V gene sequence: CDR1 SEHNR, CDR2 FQNEAQ (reference sequence). Trimming cost V 4 bases and J 5 bases, with 12 bases left between them. The CDR3 is 13 amino acids. CDR3 sequence: CASSYTQPHEQYF. As DNA, the CDR3 is TGTGCCAGCAGCTACACCCAACCACACGAGCAGTACTTC.

This chain joins TRBV5-1 and TRBJ2-7, with 7 nucleotides matching TRBD1. CDR3 length: 15 amino acids. With V trimmed by 0 bases and J by 2 bases, 5 bases remained unmatched. Germline V lookup: CDR1 SGHRS, CDR2 YFSETQ. The CDR3 region is CASSLVSQGTYEQYF. CDR3 nucleotide sequence: TGCGCCAGCAGCTTGGTGTCACAGGGGACCTACGAGCAGTACTTC.

The rearrangement uses TRBV19 and TRBJ2-6, with 7 bases lining up with TRBD2. V lost 3 bases to trimming and J lost 4 bases; unmatched junction nucleotides: 3. The CDR3 runs to 15 residues. CDR1 is LNHDA and CDR2 is SQIVND in the germline V gene (reference sequence). The CDR3 region has the DNA TGTGCCAGTAGTATGGGAGGGGCCGGGGCCAACGTCCTGACTTTC. Protein sequence: CASSMGGAGANVLTF.

The V call is TRBV12-5, the J call TRBJ2-7; D may be TRBD1 or TRBD2 (5 bases each). Trimming removed 1 base at V and 4 bases at J, with 14 bases between. Germline CDR1 reads LGHNT; CDR2 reads FRNRAP. The CDR3 runs 15 residues. The CDR3 reads CASGLGDRGYYEQYF. The CDR3 DNA follows: TGTGCTAGTGGTTTGGGGGACCGGGGCTATTACGAGCAGTACTTC.

The V and J genes are TRBV5-1 and TRBJ2-7, with D perhaps matching TRBD2 (6 bases). There are 14 residues in the CDR3. Trimming shortened V by 1 base and J by 2 bases, and 10 bases separated the two germline ends. Per germline, CDR1 SGHRS and CDR2 YFSETQ. In DNA form, the CDR3 reads TGCGCCAGCAGCTTGTATCCGGGGGCCTACGAGCAGTACTTC. As protein: CASSLYPGAYEQYF.

V gene TRBV4-1 combines with J gene TRBJ1-2, with 11 bases identical to TRBD1. V lost 4 bases to trimming and J lost 4 bases; unmatched junction nucleotides: 11. Germline V gene data show CDR1 as MGHRA and CDR2 as YSYEKL. There are 17 residues in the CDR3. The chain's CDR3 is CASSPRGLGQGGYGYTF. The DNA of the CDR3 is TGCGCCAGCAGCCCTAGAGGTCTGGGACAGGGGGGCTATGGCTACACCTTC.